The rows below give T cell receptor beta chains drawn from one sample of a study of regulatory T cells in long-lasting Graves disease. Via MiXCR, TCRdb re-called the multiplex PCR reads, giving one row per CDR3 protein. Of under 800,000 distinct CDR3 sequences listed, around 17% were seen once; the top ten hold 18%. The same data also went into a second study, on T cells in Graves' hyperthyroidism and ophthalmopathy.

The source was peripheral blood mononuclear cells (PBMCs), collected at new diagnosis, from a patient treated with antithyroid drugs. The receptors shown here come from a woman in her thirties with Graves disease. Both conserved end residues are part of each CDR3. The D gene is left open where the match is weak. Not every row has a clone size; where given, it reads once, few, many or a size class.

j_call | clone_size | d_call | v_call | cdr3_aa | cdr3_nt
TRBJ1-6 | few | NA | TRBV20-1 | CSAIDRSSYNSPLHF | TGCAGTGCTATCGACCGAAGCTCCTATAATTCACCCCTCCACTTT
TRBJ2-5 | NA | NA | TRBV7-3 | CASSLGGMETQYF | TGTGCCAGCAGCTTGGGTGGGATGGAGACCCAGTACTTC
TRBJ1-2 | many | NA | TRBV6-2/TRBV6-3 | CASSSPRQTFGGYTF | TGTGCCAGCAGTTCCCCCCGGCAGACTTTCGGTGGCTACACCTTC
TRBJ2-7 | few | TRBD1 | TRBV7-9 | CASSLASGQEYEQYF | TGTGCCAGCAGCTTAGCCTCTGGACAGGAGTACGAGCAGTACTTC
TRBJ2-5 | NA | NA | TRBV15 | CATSGRAGETQYF | TGTGCCACCAGCGGGCGGGCCGGGGAGACCCAGTACTTC
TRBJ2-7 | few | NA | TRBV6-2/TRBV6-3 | CASSYRFPLSYEQYF | TGTGCCAGCAGTTACAGGTTTCCTCTTTCCTACGAGCAGTACTTC
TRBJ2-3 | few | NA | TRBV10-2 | CASSGQPMSTDTQYF | TGCGCCAGCAGTGGGCAGCCGATGAGCACAGATACGCAGTATTTT
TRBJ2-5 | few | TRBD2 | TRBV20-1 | CSSERETRETQYF | TGCAGTTCCGAGCGGGAGACTAGAGAGACCCAGTACTTC
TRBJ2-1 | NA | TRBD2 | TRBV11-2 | CASSLRGRSLYNEQFF | TGTGCCAGCAGCTTACGCGGGAGGTCCCTCTACAATGAGCAGTTCTTC
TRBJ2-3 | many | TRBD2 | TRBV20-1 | CSARTSGITDTQYF | TGCAGTGCCAGGACTAGCGGGATTACAGATACGCAGTATTTT
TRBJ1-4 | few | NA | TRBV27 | CASSPRLGSNEFGNEKLFF | TGTGCCAGCAGTCCCCGCCTCGGTTCGAATGAGTTCGGTAATGAAAAACTGTTTTTT
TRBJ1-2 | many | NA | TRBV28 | CASSFSTGLYGYTF | TGTGCCAGCAGCTTTTCGACGGGCCTCTATGGCTACACCTTC
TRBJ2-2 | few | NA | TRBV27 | CASSLSYLTGELFF | TGTGCCAGCAGTTTATCGTACCTCACCGGGGAGCTGTTTTTT
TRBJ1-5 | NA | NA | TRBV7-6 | CHPACRLLGVYSNQPQHF | TGCCACCCGGCATGCCGTCTCCTAGGGGTCTATAGCAATCAGCCCCAGCATTTT
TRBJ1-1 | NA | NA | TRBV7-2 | CASSLGWADGNAAFF | TGTGCCAGCAGCTTGGGGTGGGCGGACGGGAATGCGGCTTTCTTT
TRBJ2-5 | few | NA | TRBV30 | CAWSVALQETQYF | TGTGCCTGGAGTGTCGCGCTCCAAGAGACCCAGTACTTC
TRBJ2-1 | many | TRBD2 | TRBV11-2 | CASSYTSGRDYNEQFF | TGTGCCAGCAGCTATACTAGCGGGAGGGATTACAATGAGCAGTTCTTC
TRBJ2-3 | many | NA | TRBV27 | CASSLHIEMSTDTQYF | TGTGCCAGCAGTTTACATATAGAGATGAGCACAGATACGCAGTATTTT
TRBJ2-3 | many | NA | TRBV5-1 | CASSLAPGTDTQYF | TGCGCCAGCAGCTTGGCCCCGGGCACAGATACGCAGTATTTT
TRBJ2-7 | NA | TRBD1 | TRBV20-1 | CSAFSRGISYEQYF | TGCAGTGCTTTTTCCAGGGGGATTTCCTACGAGCAGTACTTC
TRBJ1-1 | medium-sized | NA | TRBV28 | CASEGVSQPSIQAFF | TGTGCCAGCGAGGGGGTCTCGCAGCCTAGCATCCAAGCTTTCTTT
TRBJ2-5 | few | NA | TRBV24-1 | CATSEGWEETQYF | TGTGCCACCAGTGAGGGCTGGGAAGAGACCCAGTACTTC
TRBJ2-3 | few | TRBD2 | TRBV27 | CASIPMGGRGDTQYF | TGTGCCAGCATACCAATGGGTGGGAGGGGAGATACGCAGTATTTT
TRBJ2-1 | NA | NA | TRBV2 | CASSDGINEQFF | TGTGCCAGCAGTGATGGAATTAATGAGCAGTTCTTC
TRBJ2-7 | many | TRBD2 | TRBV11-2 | CASSPWTSGNSYEQYF | TGTGCCAGCAGCCCCTGGACTAGCGGGAACTCCTACGAGCAGTACTTC
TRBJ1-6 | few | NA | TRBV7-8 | CASSPLLGVDSPLHF | TGTGCCAGCAGCCCCCTTTTGGGGGTTGATTCACCCCTCCACTTT
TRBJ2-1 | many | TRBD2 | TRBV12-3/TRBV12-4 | CASSLAGGVNNEQFF | TGTGCCAGCAGTCTAGCGGGAGGGGTCAACAATGAGCAGTTCTTC
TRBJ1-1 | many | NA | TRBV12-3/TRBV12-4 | CASSLITANTEAFF | TGTGCCAGCAGTTTGATTACGGCGAACACTGAAGCTTTCTTT
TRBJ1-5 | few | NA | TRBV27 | CASSFPGRPQHF | TGTGCCAGCAGTTTCCCGGGGAGGCCCCAGCATTTT
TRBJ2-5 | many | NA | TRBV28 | CASSKKTRSYQETQYF | TGTGCCAGCAGTAAGAAAACTCGATCTTACCAAGAGACCCAGTACTTC
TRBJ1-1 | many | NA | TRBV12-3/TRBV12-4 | CASSFRGHTEAFF | TGTGCCAGCAGTTTCAGGGGACACACTGAAGCTTTCTTT
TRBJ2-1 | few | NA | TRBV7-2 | CASSLIQVGLGGYNEQFF | TGTGCCAGCAGCTTAATACAAGTGGGGCTCGGCGGCTACAATGAGCAGTTCTTC
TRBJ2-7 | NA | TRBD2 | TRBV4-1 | CASSQVVAGGYEQYF | TGCGCCAGCAGCCAAGTGGTAGCGGGAGGATACGAGCAGTACTTC
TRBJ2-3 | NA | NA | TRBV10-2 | CASTPLRDTQYF | TGCGCCAGCACGCCCTTGAGGGATACGCAGTATTTT
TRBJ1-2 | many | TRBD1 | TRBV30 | CAWSSAGTGYGYTF | TGTGCCTGGAGCTCCGCCGGGACAGGGTATGGCTACACCTTC
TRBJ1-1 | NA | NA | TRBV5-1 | CASSSLGQRSGEALF | TGCGCCAGCAGCTCTTTGGGACAACGCTCCGGTGAAGCTCTCTTT
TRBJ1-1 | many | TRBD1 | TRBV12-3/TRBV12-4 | CASGANRGGTEAFF | TGTGCCAGCGGGGCAAACAGGGGCGGCACTGAAGCTTTCTTT
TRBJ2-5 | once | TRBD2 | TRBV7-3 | CASSLTASGGQETQYF | TGTGCCAGCAGCTTGACGGCTAGCGGGGGCCAAGAGACCCAGTACTTC